This T cell receptor beta chain was observed in a study of blood T cells in healthy people across ages. Sample-barcoded 5' priming and a J-beta primer mix drove a second PCR of 7 to 11 cycles. From the 5' RACE reads, TCRdb called clonotypes with MiXCR, one entry per CDR3 protein. The sample carries 700,000 to 850,000 distinct CDR3 sequences, about 36% recorded once. General study findings and limits: From one million sequenced T cells, diversity estimates were lower bounds. Comparison with aged donors showed that long-lived donors had more naive CD4+ cells and higher diversity.

In this sample, this clonotype turned up a few times. Antigen specificity is unknown. The germline CDR1 and CDR2 sequences are SGHTA and FQGNSA. The CDR3 length is 14 residues. The V call is TRBV7-2, the J call TRBJ2-4, with D tentatively TRBD1 or TRBD2 (5 bases each). The closer fit of TRBJ2-7 to the DNA end suggests the J call may be wrong. This clonotype was sampled from a young man in good health. The sample was blood. The CDR3 bases are TGTGCCAGCAGCCCGGGACGCATCATCTACGAGCAGTACTTC. It codes for CASSPGRIIYEQYF.